The sequence of this T cell receptor (beta chain) was determined in a study of control samples from healthy donors and cancer patients (TCRdb year 2020). As concerns this clone: The antigen it recognizes is unknown. Per-base qualities were not stored, and no clone one base away is much larger.

The library was produced with the immunoSEQ multiplex PCR assay. TCRdb obtained this table from immuneACCESS and retained in-frame rearrangements with V and J assigned. These tables miss some clones; where compared with another copy, unresolved V genes account for less than half of the shortfall, and the remainder is unexplained. Present in this sample are some 120,000 clones, 70% to 90% of which were seen just once. Roughly 3.2% of the sample comes from the top ten. V and J are truncated by 4 bases and 3 bases respectively, leaving an intervening sequence of 9 bases. CDR1 and CDR2 (KGHSH, LQKENI) derive from the germline V gene. The CDR3 goes from the cysteine to the phenylalanine over 13 residues. The retained sequence is limited to the CDR3, 39 bases, with the frame set at the first base.

The source is a man in his fifties or sixties in good health. Sequencing was performed on blood. The chain joins TRBV18 to TRBJ2-5; a tentative D match to TRBD1 spans 5 bases. The CDR3 region has the sequence CASSQGVEETQYF. The DNA is TGTGCCAGCTCACAAGGGGTCGAAGAGACCCAGTACTTC.